The rows below give T cell receptor beta chains drawn from one sample of a study of CD8 T cells in Susac syndrome. Using its own MiXCR run on the immunoSEQ multiplex PCR reads, TCRdb lists one record per CDR3 protein. The repertoire holds around 300,000 distinct CDR3 sequences, with about 82% as singletons. The sample taken for sequencing was CD8+ T cells from PBMCs. The receptors stem from a human donor with multiple sclerosis. CDR3s include the opening cysteine and the closing phenylalanine or tryptophan. The D gene is left open where the match is weak. Size is stated for part of the rows, as once, few or many counts, or as a class when the clone is expanded.

clone size	D gene	J gene	V gene	CDR3 DNA	CDR3 protein
once	-	TRBJ2-1	TRBV28	TGTGCCAGCAGATCCGGTGCCTACAATGAGCAGTTCTTC	CASRSGAYNEQFF
-	TRBD2	TRBJ2-7	TRBV7-2	TGTGCCAGCAGCTTAGGGACTAGCGGGATAGCGGAGCAGTACTTC	CASSLGTSGIAEQYF
-	TRBD2	TRBJ2-5	TRBV10-2	TGCGCCAGCAGTGAGGGAGATACTAGCGGCGTGGAGACCCAGTACTTC	CASSEGDTSGVETQYF
-	-	TRBJ1-2	TRBV24-1	TGTGCCACCAGTGAGGGACACCACTACGCTAACTATGGCTACACCTTC	CATSEGHHYANYGYTF
once	TRBD1	TRBJ2-7	TRBV28	TGTGCCAGCAGTTCCGGACAGGGGATGGCCTACGAGCAGTACTTC	CASSSGQGMAYEQYF
-	TRBD1	TRBJ1-3	TRBV6-1	TGTGCCAGCAGGGGACTCGACAGGGACTCTGGAAACACCATATATTTT	CASRGLDRDSGNTIYF
-	-	TRBJ2-7	TRBV6-2/TRBV6-3	TGTGCCACCGAAGGAAGTATCTACGAGCAGTACTTC	CATEGSIYEQYF
-	TRBD2	TRBJ2-2	TRBV19	TGTGCCAGTAGTATAGGGGCTAGCGGGAGCAGGACCGGGGAGCTGTTTTTT	CASSIGASGSRTGELFF
-	-	TRBJ1-3	TRBV10-2	TGCGCCAGCTGGGTGGGGTCCGGAAACACCATATATTTT	CASWVGSGNTIYF
-	-	TRBJ1-5	TRBV5-4	TGTGCCAGCAGCTTAAAGGGGTCCAATCAGCCCCAGCATTTT	CASSLKGSNQPQHF
few	-	TRBJ2-3	TRBV27	TGTGCCAGCAGTCAGGGAGATACGCAGTATTTT	CASSQGDTQYF
once	TRBD1	TRBJ2-1	TRBV6-1	TGTGCCAGCAGCCCTCTCGTGGGGACAGGGGTCGGCGAGCAGTTCTTC	CASSPLVGTGVGEQFF
-	-	TRBJ1-5	TRBV7-8	TGTGCCAGCAGCTTAATGGTACAGCCTTATAGCAATCAGCCCCAGCATTTT	CASSLMVQPYSNQPQHF
-	-	TRBJ2-7	TRBV28	TGTGCCAGCAGTCAAGGGGAGCAGCAGTACTTC	CASSQGEQQYF
-	TRBD2	TRBJ2-5	TRBV7-9	TGTGCCAGCAGCGAAGCGGGAGAATCCTGGGAGACCCAGTACTTC	CASSEAGESWETQYF